Below are 30 T cell receptor beta chains sequenced from a single sample in a study of blood T cell repertoires in COVID-19. The table came from immunoSEQ multiplex PCR; TCRdb's copy has only in-frame clones and leaves some out. In the table there are approximately 27,000 clones, over 75% of which are singletons. The specimen was peripheral blood. The receptors here all came from a man in his 70s with acute or convalescent COVID-19.

The rearrangement links TRBV19 to TRBJ1-2; D gene ambiguous. Germline assignment: CDR1 LNHDA and CDR2 SQIVND (reference sequence). V was pared by 0 bases and J by 0 bases, with 11 bases between. The CDR3 covers 16 residues. CDR3 nucleotides: TGTGCCAGTAGTATAGATGGGAGTTGGCCTAACTATGGCTACACCTTC. Translation gives CASSIDGSWPNYGYTF.

The gene calls are TRBV9 and TRBJ2-7; 7 nucleotides match TRBD1. Germline assignment: CDR1 SGDLS and CDR2 YYNGEE. The CDR3 runs 15 residues. J lost 3 bases, V lost 4 bases, and 10 bases had no gene match. The CDR3 loop is CASSPGQAALYEQYF. The CDR3 DNA is TGTGCCAGCAGCCCAGGACAGGCCGCTCTCTACGAGCAGTACTTC. The complete variable domain, with remaining parts taken from reference TRBV9 and TRBJ2-7, reads DSGVTQTPKHLITATGQRVTLRCSPRSGDLSVYWYQQSLDQGLQFLIQYYNGEERAKGNILERFSAQQFPDLHSELNLSSLELGDSALYFCASSPGQAALYEQYFGPGTRLTVT.

The rearrangement links TRBV2 to TRBJ2-1, with D possibly being TRBD2 (6 bases). Per germline, CDR1 SNHLY and CDR2 FYNNEI. V lost 5 bases, J lost 7 bases, and 9 bases lay in between. The CDR3 length is 12 residues. The CDR3 here is CASSQEGNEQFF. Here the CDR3 DNA reads TGTGCCAGCAGTCAGGAGGGGAATGAGCAGTTCTTC.

CDR3 sequence (DNA): TGCGCCAGCAGCTGGGGGGGCAGTCTCTATGGCTACACCTTC. Encoded protein: CASSWGGSLYGYTF. The rearrangement uses TRBV5-1 and TRBJ1-2; the D gene is possibly TRBD1 (6 bases). Germline V lookup: CDR1 SGHRS, CDR2 YFSETQ. The CDR3 consists of 14 residues. Deletions cut 3 bases from V and 4 bases from J, with 13 bases between.

This clone has just a few counts. The V call is TRBV9, the J call TRBJ1-5, with a possible D match to TRBD1 (5 bases). The CDR3 totals 14 residues. Germline V gene data show CDR1 as SGDLS and CDR2 as YYNGEE. The ends were cut back, 3 bases at V and 4 bases at J, with 11 bases in the middle. The CDR3 sequence is CASSGGEPNQPQHF. CDR3 sequence (DNA): TGTGCCAGCAGCGGGGGGGAGCCAAATCAGCCCCAGCATTTT.

A few counts support this clone. V gene TRBV6-6 combines with J gene TRBJ2-1, with a possible D match to TRBD2 (5 bases). The length of the CDR3 is 14 residues. Per the germline V gene, CDR1 is MNHNY and CDR2 is SVGAGI (reference sequence). V was clipped by 6 bases and J by 8 bases, with 17 bases between them. CDR3 residues: CASRTSGVVHEQFF. The CDR3 DNA is TGTGCCAGCAGAACGAGCGGTGTGGTCCATGAGCAGTTCTTC.

The CDR3 spells CASSQDGPYPHGYTF. CDR3 bases: TGCGCCAGCAGCCAAGATGGCCCATACCCCCATGGCTACACCTTC. The chain combines TRBV4-1 with TRBJ1-2, with D unclear. V lost 0 bases, J lost 6 bases, and 14 bases lay in between. Germline CDR1 and CDR2: MGHRA and YSYEKL. This CDR3 has 15 residues.

The chain recombines TRBV28 with TRBJ2-7, with D perhaps matching TRBD2 (5 bases). Trimming took off 5 bases at V and 7 bases at J, with 12 bases between the two ends. The V gene's germline CDR1 is MDHEN and CDR2 SYDVKM. The CDR3 has 12 amino acids. CDR3 protein: CASSLRAREQYF. The CDR3 DNA sequence: TGTGCCAGCAGTCTGCGGGCAAGGGAGCAGTACTTC.

The chain has TRBV21-1 and TRBJ2-1; the table's TRBD2 call for D was not verified on the DNA. TRBV21-1 is reported as a pseudogene. The CDR3 length is 16 residues. CDR3 coding DNA: TGTGCCAGCAGCAGGCGGAGCGGGGGCCGCACCGGTGAGCAGTTCTTC. Protein sequence: CASSRRSGGRTGEQFF.

The chain recombines TRBV28 with TRBJ1-4; D ambiguous. The V gene lost 4 bases and the J gene lost 0 bases, with 12 bases spanning the gap. The CDR3 consists of 16 residues. CDR1 is MDHEN, CDR2 SYDVKM, per germline. The chain's CDR3 is CASSSSKISTNEKLFF. CDR3 DNA sequence: TGTGCCAGCAGTTCGAGCAAGATTTCAACTAATGAAAAACTGTTTTTT. Looking up the rest from reference TRBV28 and TRBJ1-4 gives the full variable domain: DVKVTQSSRYLVKRTGEKVFLECVQDMDHENMFWYRQDPGLGLRLIYFSYDVKMKEKGDIPEGYSVSREKKERFSLILESASTNQTSMYLCASSSSKISTNEKLFFGSGTQLSVL.

The chain is built from TRBV4-3 and TRBJ2-3; 8 nucleotides align to TRBD2. Per the germline V gene, CDR1 is LGHNA and CDR2 is YSLEER. Trimming removed 0 bases from V and 2 bases from J; junction bases left unmatched: 4. This CDR3 is built from 16 residues. Here the CDR3 reads CASSQESGGTTDTQYF. For the CDR3, the DNA is TGCGCCAGCAGCCAAGAGAGCGGGGGAACCACAGATACGCAGTATTTT.

The chain is built from TRBV27 and TRBJ2-5; 8 bases map to TRBD2. V lost 0 bases to trimming and J lost 4 bases; unmatched junction nucleotides: 10. This CDR3 region has 17 residues. Germline V gene data show CDR1 as MNHEY and CDR2 as SMNVEV (reference sequence). CDR3 DNA: TGTGCCAGCAGTTTATCTGGTGCCCGGGGGGGAAGAGAGACCCAGTACTTC. Amino acid sequence: CASSLSGARGGRETQYF.

The V gene is TRBV13, the J gene TRBJ1-6, with D possibly matching TRBD1 (5 bases). Germline V gene data show CDR1 as PRHDT and CDR2 as FYEKMQ (reference sequence). The CDR3 contains 11 residues. Trimming removed 8 bases from V and 10 bases from J, with 9 bases in between. The CDR3: CASQGESPLHF. The CDR3 DNA sequence: TGTGCCAGCCAAGGGGAATCACCCCTCCACTTT.

The chain has TRBV2 and TRBJ2-2; the D gene is possibly TRBD1 (5 bases). Germline values: CDR1 SNHLY, CDR2 FYNNEI. The CDR3 is 14 residues long. Between the trimmed V and J ends, which lost 7 bases and 0 bases, there was a span of 9 bases. As DNA, the CDR3 is TGTGCCAGCATAGGACAACCGAACACCGGGGAGCTGTTTTTT. Translation: CASIGQPNTGELFF.

The chain carries TRBV10-3 and TRBJ1-1, with a possible D match to TRBD1 (5 bases). Looked up from germline, CDR1 is ENHRY and CDR2 is SYGVKD. This CDR3 region has 13 residues. Trimming cost V 5 bases and J 0 bases, with 7 bases left between them. Here the CDR3 reads CAISQGMNTEAFF. The CDR3, as DNA: TGTGCCATCAGTCAGGGTATGAACACTGAAGCTTTCTTT.

The chain links TRBV10-2 to TRBJ2-2; D might be TRBD1 (5 bases). V lost 7 bases and J lost 3, with 12 bases in between. CDR3 length: 14 residues. Looked up from germline, CDR1 is WSHSY and CDR2 is SAAADI. Here the CDR3 reads CASNPGKDTGELFF. As DNA, the CDR3 is TGCGCCAGCAACCCAGGGAAGGACACCGGGGAGCTGTTTTTT.

A few counts support this clone. The chain uses TRBV5-4 and TRBJ2-5, with 9 bases lining up with TRBD2. The CDR3 covers 15 residues. Germline V gives CDR1 SGHNT, CDR2 YYREEE (reference sequence). V lost 4 bases, J lost 2 bases, and 6 bases stayed unmatched. The CDR3 reads CASSLGGLAQETQYF. The CDR3 nucleotides read TGTGCCAGCAGCCTTGGAGGACTAGCGCAAGAGACCCAGTACTTC.

The chain uses TRBV6-4 and TRBJ1-1; 7 nucleotides agree with TRBD1. V gave up 3 bases and J gave up 7 bases; unmatched junction bases: 2. The CDR3 is made up of 12 amino acids. Germline V CDR1 and CDR2: MRHNA, SNTAGT. CDR3 sequence (DNA): TGTGCCAGCAGTGATCCAGGGGGTGAAGCTTTCTTT. Translation: CASSDPGGEAFF.

V gene TRBV7-2 combines with J gene TRBJ1-2; D remains ambiguous. The V end lost 8 bases, the J end lost 2 bases, and 12 bases lay between the germline ends. Germline loops: CDR1 SGHTA, CDR2 FQGNSA. The CDR3 spans 13 residues. In DNA, the CDR3 is TGTGCCAGCGAACAGCGGACGAACTATGGCTACACCTTC. Translation gives CASEQRTNYGYTF.

This chain uses TRBV5-4 with TRBJ2-1, with a weak D call TRBD2 (5 bases). Germline V gene lookup returns CDR1 SGHNT and CDR2 YYREEE (reference sequence). CDR3 length: 17 amino acids. V lost 3 bases and J lost 5, with 21 bases in between. The DNA of the CDR3 is TGTGCCAGCAGCTGGCTGCGGGTAGTGTCGGATAACAATGAGCAGTTCTTC. It translates to CASSWLRVVSDNNEQFF.

The chain has TRBV18 and TRBJ2-1; 9 bases map to TRBD1. The V and J ends lost 6 bases and 10 bases, in that order; junction bases with no gene match: 10. This CDR3 is built from 14 residues. The germline V gene encodes CDR1 KGHSH and CDR2 LQKENI. This chain's CDR3 is CASSPWDRVDEQFF. DNA of the CDR3: TGTGCCAGCTCGCCCTGGGACAGGGTAGACGAGCAGTTCTTC.

The CDR3: CASSLSTDTQYF. The CDR3 region has the DNA TGTGCCAGCAGCCTCAGCACAGATACGCAGTATTTT. This chain connects TRBV9 to TRBJ2-3, with D unresolved. This CDR3 has 12 residues. V was pared by 4 bases and J by 0 bases, with 3 bases between. Germline lookup yields CDR1 SGDLS and CDR2 YYNGEE.

The chain couples TRBV30 to TRBJ2-3; no clear D. Germline values: CDR1 GTSNPN, CDR2 SVGIG (reference sequence). This CDR3 has 13 amino acids. Between the trimmed V and J ends, which lost 0 bases and 4 bases, there was a span of 8 bases. CDR3 protein: CAWSVSLPDTQYF. The CDR3 DNA follows: TGTGCCTGGAGTGTGAGTCTGCCAGATACGCAGTATTTT.

The chain recombines TRBV19 with TRBJ2-1; D may be TRBD2 (5 bases). CDR3 length equals 14 residues. Germline V gene data show CDR1 as LNHDA and CDR2 as SQIVND (reference sequence). Trimming took off 4 bases at V and 4 bases at J, with 11 bases between the two ends. The CDR3 here is CASSTGNSYNEQFF. The CDR3 nucleotides are TGTGCCAGTAGTACGGGGAATTCGTACAATGAGCAGTTCTTC.

The chain uses TRBV7-9 and TRBJ1-2; D is unresolved. The CDR3 runs to 12 residues. Looked up from germline, CDR1 is SEHNR and CDR2 is FQNEAQ (reference sequence). Trimming shortened V by 9 bases and J by 7 bases, and 15 bases separated the two germline ends. The CDR3 loop is CARKRDFIGYTF. The DNA of the CDR3 is TGTGCCAGAAAGAGGGATTTTATTGGCTACACCTTC.

This chain links TRBV10-3 with TRBJ2-3; TRBD1 is a possible D gene (8 bases). The length of the CDR3 is 15 residues. Germline CDR1 is ENHRY and CDR2 is SYGVKD. Trimming took off 6 bases at V and 1 base at J, with 14 bases between the two ends. The CDR3 bases are TGTGCCATCAGGGACAGGGCGGGGGGCACAGATACGCAGTATTTT. Protein: CAIRDRAGGTDTQYF.

The V call is TRBV5-1, the J call TRBJ2-3; D possibly corresponds to TRBD1 (5 bases). The CDR3 length is 14 residues. Germline CDR1 SGHRS, CDR2 YFSETQ. V gave up 2 bases and J gave up 3 bases, with 10 bases separating them. CDR3 loop: CASSFFDSTDTQYF. CDR3 nucleotide sequence: TGCGCCAGCAGCTTTTTCGACAGTACAGATACGCAGTATTTT.

The V call is TRBV6-2 or TRBV6-3, the J call TRBJ1-2, with D perhaps matching TRBD1 (5 bases). The CDR3 loop spans 16 amino acids. Germline V gene sequence: CDR1 MNHEY, CDR2 SVGEGT. The germline V and J ends were trimmed by 7 bases and 2 bases, with 20 bases remaining between them. The CDR3 DNA reads as TGTGCCAGCAACCCCCTCCGACAGCCGACCAACTATGGCTACACCTTC. Its protein product is CASNPLRQPTNYGYTF.

The sample holds a few counts of this clone. CDR3 amino acids: CASSPTTGGNEQYF. The DNA for the CDR3 is TGCGCCAGCAGCCCCACGACAGGGGGGAACGAGCAGTACTTC. The chain combines TRBV5-1 with TRBJ2-7; 9 bases are a match to TRBD1. Germline CDR1 and CDR2: SGHRS and YFSETQ. Trimming removed 4 bases from V and 5 bases from J; junction bases left unmatched: 7. The CDR3 runs to 14 residues.

This clone has just one count. The V and J genes are TRBV7-2 and TRBJ1-1; D possibly corresponds to TRBD1 (5 bases). Deletions cut 2 bases from V and 4 bases from J, with 14 bases between. The CDR3 is made up of 15 amino acids. CDR1 SGHTA and CDR2 FQGNSA come from the germline V gene. CDR3 in amino acids: CASSLPGQMSTEAFF. For the CDR3, the DNA is TGTGCCAGCAGCTTACCAGGGCAGATGAGCACTGAAGCTTTCTTT.